Here is one TCR beta chain with its context. The data belong to a study of shared clonotypes between healthy human individuals. Repertoires were generated with immunoSEQ multiplex PCR, while TCRdb's copy carries only in-frame clones and drops some. This sample has around 480,000 clones, with over 75% found just once. The germline CDR1 and CDR2 sequences are SGHTA and FQGNSA. The CDR3 length is 14 residues. With 4 bases clipped from V and 4 bases from J, the junction kept 6 bases outside the gene matches. The TCR was taken from a middle-aged woman in good health. Some clones in this sample may be carry-over from other donors' samples. The sequencing sample was made of PBMCs. The rearrangement links TRBV7-2 to TRBJ2-5, with 7 bases fitting TRBD1. The CDR3 loop is CASSYQGGRETQYF. The CDR3 DNA follows: TGTGCCAGCAGCTATCAAGGGGGCCGAGAGACCCAGTACTTC. Full variable domain (outside the CDR3, taken from reference TRBV7-2 and TRBJ2-5): GAGVSQSPSNKVTEKGKDVELRCDPISGHTALYWYRQSLGQGLEFLIYFQGNSAPDKSGLPSDRFSAERTGGSVSTLTIQRTQQEDSAVYLCASSYQGGRETQYFGPGTRLLVL.